Listed below are T cell receptor beta chains from one sample, sequenced in a study of blood T cell repertoires in COVID-19. The data were produced by immunoSEQ multiplex PCR, yet TCRdb's version contains in-frame clones alone and is incomplete. Counted here are a few hundred thousand clones, nearly 90% occurring once; the ten biggest clones make up around 1.7%. The sample was PBMCs or T cells enriched from blood (not recorded which). The receptors here all came from a woman aged 18-35 years with acute COVID-19. Both conserved end residues are part of each CDR3. D genes are given only for firm matches. Size tells how often a clone was seen (once, few, many) or the class of an expanded clone, and some rows leave it out.

j_call: TRBJ2-7; v_call: TRBV20-1; d_call: TRBD2; cdr3_length: 15; clone_size: -; cdr3_aa: CSASPRGRSSYEQYF; cdr3_nt: TGCAGTGCTAGTCCCCGCGGGAGGAGCTCCTACGAGCAGTACTTC
j_call: TRBJ1-1; v_call: TRBV7-9; d_call: -; cdr3_length: 14; clone_size: -; cdr3_aa: CASSLTGVNTEAFF; cdr3_nt: TGTGCCAGCAGCTTAACAGGCGTAAACACTGAAGCTTTCTTT
j_call: TRBJ2-7; v_call: TRBV7-2; d_call: TRBD1; cdr3_length: 15; clone_size: -; cdr3_aa: CASSLEAGGSYEQYF; cdr3_nt: TGTGCCAGCAGCTTAGAGGCAGGGGGCTCCTACGAGCAGTACTTC
j_call: TRBJ1-2; v_call: TRBV6-1; d_call: TRBD1; cdr3_length: 15; clone_size: once; cdr3_aa: CASSEADGTGGGYTF; cdr3_nt: TGTGCCAGCAGTGAAGCGGATGGGACAGGGGGCGGCTACACCTTC
j_call: TRBJ1-5; v_call: TRBV4-2; d_call: TRBD1; cdr3_length: 15; clone_size: -; cdr3_aa: CASSPTGQSNQPQHF; cdr3_nt: TGTGCCAGCAGCCCGACAGGGCAATCAAATCAGCCCCAGCATTTT
j_call: TRBJ1-1; v_call: TRBV3-1/TRBV3-2; d_call: -; cdr3_length: 18; clone_size: -; cdr3_aa: CASSQVTTPKAGAGEAFF; cdr3_nt: TGTGCCAGCAGCCAAGTAACCACACCCAAGGCGGGCGCCGGGGAGGCTTTCTTT
j_call: TRBJ2-7; v_call: TRBV7-8; d_call: -; cdr3_length: 12; clone_size: -; cdr3_aa: CASSLAQGKQYF; cdr3_nt: TGTGCCAGCAGCTTAGCCCAGGGAAAGCAGTACTTC
j_call: TRBJ2-7; v_call: TRBV7-6; d_call: -; cdr3_length: 15; clone_size: -; cdr3_aa: CASSFAGAANYEQYF; cdr3_nt: TGTGCCAGCAGCTTTGCAGGGGCCGCTAACTACGAGCAGTACTTC
j_call: TRBJ1-2; v_call: TRBV24-1; d_call: TRBD1; cdr3_length: 13; clone_size: -; cdr3_aa: CATPGTGDYGYTF; cdr3_nt: TGTGCCACCCCCGGGACAGGCGATTATGGCTACACCTTC
j_call: TRBJ2-1; v_call: TRBV7-9; d_call: TRBD2; cdr3_length: 13; clone_size: few; cdr3_aa: CASVAGDGHEQFF; cdr3_nt: TGTGCCAGCGTAGCGGGAGATGGTCATGAGCAGTTCTTC
j_call: TRBJ1-1; v_call: TRBV12-5; d_call: -; cdr3_length: 13; clone_size: -; cdr3_aa: CASGLSSGTEAFF; cdr3_nt: TGTGCTAGTGGTTTGTCTTCGGGCACTGAAGCTTTCTTT
j_call: TRBJ1-2; v_call: TRBV6-2/TRBV6-3; d_call: TRBD1; cdr3_length: 16; clone_size: -; cdr3_aa: CASSYSPTGRINGYTF; cdr3_nt: TGTGCCAGCAGTTACTCCCCGACAGGGAGGATAAATGGCTACACCTTC
j_call: TRBJ2-4; v_call: TRBV29-1; d_call: -; cdr3_length: 15; clone_size: -; cdr3_aa: CSARLGLPAKNIQYF; cdr3_nt: TGCAGCGCGCGACTTGGGTTACCGGCCAAAAACATTCAGTACTTC
j_call: TRBJ1-3; v_call: TRBV4-2; d_call: -; cdr3_length: 15; clone_size: -; cdr3_aa: CASSQATGGGNTIYF; cdr3_nt: TGTGCCAGCAGCCAAGCTACAGGTGGTGGAAACACCATATATTTT
j_call: TRBJ2-2; v_call: TRBV6-2/TRBV6-3; d_call: TRBD2; cdr3_length: 15; clone_size: -; cdr3_aa: CASSYLAANTGELFF; cdr3_nt: TGTGCCAGCAGTTATCTAGCGGCGAACACCGGGGAGCTGTTTTTT
j_call: TRBJ2-3; v_call: TRBV9; d_call: TRBD2; cdr3_length: 17; clone_size: -; cdr3_aa: CASSLTGTSGATDTQYF; cdr3_nt: TGTGCCAGCAGCCTGACCGGGACTAGCGGTGCGACAGATACGCAGTATTTT
j_call: TRBJ2-1; v_call: TRBV5-1; d_call: -; cdr3_length: 10; clone_size: few; cdr3_aa: CASSAGEQFF; cdr3_nt: TGCGCCAGCAGCGCCGGTGAGCAGTTCTTC
j_call: TRBJ2-7; v_call: TRBV7-8; d_call: -; cdr3_length: 13; clone_size: few; cdr3_aa: CASSLGADYEQYF; cdr3_nt: TGTGCCAGCAGCTTAGGGGCCGATTACGAGCAGTACTTC
j_call: TRBJ2-5; v_call: TRBV9; d_call: TRBD1; cdr3_length: 15; clone_size: once; cdr3_aa: CASSVDGTGQETQYF; cdr3_nt: TGTGCCAGCAGCGTAGACGGGACAGGCCAAGAGACCCAGTACTTC
j_call: TRBJ2-7; v_call: TRBV5-1; d_call: TRBD2; cdr3_length: 18; clone_size: -; cdr3_aa: CASSSGLADLGDYYEQYF; cdr3_nt: TGCGCCAGCAGCTCGGGACTAGCGGACCTAGGGGACTACTACGAGCAGTACTTC
j_call: TRBJ2-7; v_call: TRBV7-9; d_call: TRBD2; cdr3_length: 16; clone_size: -; cdr3_aa: CASSKVAGDYSYEQYF; cdr3_nt: TGTGCCAGCAGCAAAGTAGCGGGAGATTACTCCTACGAGCAGTACTTC
j_call: TRBJ1-2; v_call: TRBV13; d_call: -; cdr3_length: 15; clone_size: once; cdr3_aa: CASSLGREERHGYTF; cdr3_nt: TGTGCCAGCAGCTTAGGGCGGGAGGAAAGACATGGCTACACCTTC
j_call: TRBJ1-2; v_call: TRBV19; d_call: TRBD1; cdr3_length: 14; clone_size: -; cdr3_aa: CASSARDRGYGYTF; cdr3_nt: TGTGCCAGTAGTGCCCGGGACAGGGGGTATGGCTACACCTTC
j_call: TRBJ1-5; v_call: TRBV6-5; d_call: -; cdr3_length: 13; clone_size: -; cdr3_aa: CASSYVRDQPQHF; cdr3_nt: TGTGCCAGCAGTTACGTGCGGGACCAGCCCCAGCATTTT
j_call: TRBJ2-1; v_call: TRBV20-1; d_call: TRBD2; cdr3_length: 17; clone_size: -; cdr3_aa: CSASPSGTRPTRVEQFF; cdr3_nt: TGCAGTGCTAGTCCTTCCGGGACTAGACCGACTAGGGTTGAGCAGTTCTTC
j_call: TRBJ2-1; v_call: TRBV19; d_call: TRBD2; cdr3_length: 15; clone_size: few; cdr3_aa: CASSIRGRARNEQFF; cdr3_nt: TGTGCCAGTAGTATACGCGGGAGGGCGCGAAATGAGCAGTTCTTC
j_call: TRBJ1-1; v_call: TRBV10-1; d_call: TRBD1; cdr3_length: 14; clone_size: -; cdr3_aa: CASSGDRTSAEAFF; cdr3_nt: TGCGCCAGCAGTGGGGACAGGACTTCCGCTGAAGCTTTCTTT
j_call: TRBJ2-5; v_call: TRBV28; d_call: -; cdr3_length: 13; clone_size: -; cdr3_aa: CASSPQGLKIQYF; cdr3_nt: TGTGCCAGCAGCCCCCAGGGGCTCAAGATCCAGTACTTC
j_call: TRBJ2-2; v_call: TRBV12-3/TRBV12-4; d_call: -; cdr3_length: 13; clone_size: -; cdr3_aa: CASSFSGAGELFF; cdr3_nt: TGTGCCAGCAGTTTTTCCGGGGCCGGGGAGCTGTTTTTT
j_call: TRBJ1-1; v_call: TRBV2; d_call: -; cdr3_length: 13; clone_size: -; cdr3_aa: CAREEEPYTEAFF; cdr3_nt: TGTGCCAGGGAAGAGGAGCCGTACACTGAAGCTTTCTTT
j_call: TRBJ1-1; v_call: TRBV27; d_call: -; cdr3_length: 16; clone_size: -; cdr3_aa: CASSLRVGELNTEAFF; cdr3_nt: TGTGCCAGCAGTTTACGGGTCGGGGAATTGAACACTGAAGCTTTCTTT
j_call: TRBJ1-4; v_call: TRBV28; d_call: -; cdr3_length: 14; clone_size: -; cdr3_aa: CASSLWQNEEKLFF; cdr3_nt: TGTGCCAGCAGTTTATGGCAGAATGAAGAAAAACTGTTTTTT
j_call: TRBJ1-3; v_call: TRBV7-2; d_call: -; cdr3_length: 15; clone_size: -; cdr3_aa: CASSKLTSSGNTIYF; cdr3_nt: TGTGCCAGCAGCAAACTAACAAGCTCTGGAAACACCATATATTTT
j_call: TRBJ2-7; v_call: TRBV27; d_call: TRBD1; cdr3_length: 14; clone_size: -; cdr3_aa: CASRPGTGGHEQYF; cdr3_nt: TGTGCCAGCCGCCCCGGGACAGGGGGCCACGAGCAGTACTTC
j_call: TRBJ2-4; v_call: TRBV27; d_call: TRBD2; cdr3_length: 16; clone_size: -; cdr3_aa: CASITSRTSGRGLRYF; cdr3_nt: TGTGCCAGCATAACATCCCGGACTAGCGGGAGGGGTTTAAGGTACTTC
j_call: TRBJ2-7; v_call: TRBV11-2; d_call: TRBD1; cdr3_length: 13; clone_size: -; cdr3_aa: CASIGQGTYEQYF; cdr3_nt: TGTGCCAGCATAGGACAGGGGACCTACGAGCAGTACTTC
j_call: TRBJ1-5; v_call: TRBV15; d_call: -; cdr3_length: 16; clone_size: -; cdr3_aa: CATSSRGTPSNQPQHF; cdr3_nt: TGTGCCACCAGCTCGAGAGGGACACCTAGCAATCAGCCCCAGCATTTT
j_call: TRBJ1-5; v_call: TRBV30; d_call: -; cdr3_length: 11; clone_size: -; cdr3_aa: CAWSIEGAQHF; cdr3_nt: TGTGCCTGGAGTATCGAAGGAGCCCAGCATTTT
j_call: TRBJ1-5; v_call: TRBV27; d_call: -; cdr3_length: 15; clone_size: -; cdr3_aa: CASSSLSEAGQPQHF; cdr3_nt: TGTGCCAGCAGTTCCCTCAGCGAAGCTGGACAGCCCCAGCATTTT
j_call: TRBJ2-3; v_call: TRBV5-4; d_call: -; cdr3_length: 15; clone_size: -; cdr3_aa: CASSLKLSNTDTQYF; cdr3_nt: TGTGCCAGCAGCTTGAAACTATCTAACACAGATACGCAGTATTTT
j_call: TRBJ2-7; v_call: TRBV19; d_call: TRBD2; cdr3_length: 14; clone_size: -; cdr3_aa: CASSTIAGDYEQYF; cdr3_nt: TGTGCCAGTAGTACCATAGCGGGAGATTACGAGCAGTACTTC
j_call: TRBJ2-1; v_call: TRBV2; d_call: TRBD2; cdr3_length: 17; clone_size: -; cdr3_aa: CASSRTSGRSNYNEQFF; cdr3_nt: TGTGCCAGCAGTCGGACTAGCGGGAGATCTAACTACAATGAGCAGTTCTTC